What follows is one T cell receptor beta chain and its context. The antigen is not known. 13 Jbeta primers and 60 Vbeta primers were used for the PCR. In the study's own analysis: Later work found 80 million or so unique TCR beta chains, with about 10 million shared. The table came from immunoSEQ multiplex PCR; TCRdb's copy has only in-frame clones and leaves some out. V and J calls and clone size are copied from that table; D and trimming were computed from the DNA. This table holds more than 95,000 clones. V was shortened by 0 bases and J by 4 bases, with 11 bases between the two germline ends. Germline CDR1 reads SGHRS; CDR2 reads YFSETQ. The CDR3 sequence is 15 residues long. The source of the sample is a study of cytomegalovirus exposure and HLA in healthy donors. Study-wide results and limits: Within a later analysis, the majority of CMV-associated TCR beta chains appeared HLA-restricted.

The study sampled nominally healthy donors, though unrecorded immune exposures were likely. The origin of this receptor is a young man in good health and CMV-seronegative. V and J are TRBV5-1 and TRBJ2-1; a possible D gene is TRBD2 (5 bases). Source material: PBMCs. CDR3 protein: CASSLDIGGYNEQFF. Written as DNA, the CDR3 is TGCGCCAGCAGCTTGGACATAGGAGGTTACAATGAGCAGTTCTTC.